Presented here are 21 T cell receptor beta chains from one specimen sequenced in a study of T cells in Graves' hyperthyroidism and ophthalmopathy. There were TCR beta CDR3 regions amplified from RNA transcripts. A first-round RT-PCR of the TCR CDR3 used the HTBI primer set. TCRdb ran MiXCR on the multiplex PCR reads and lists one entry per CDR3 protein. The sample records roughly 660,000 distinct CDR3 sequences, 15% to 20% being singletons. Sequencing was carried out using blood. Receptor source: a man aged 50 to 59 with Graves' hyperthyroidism.

In this sample, this clonotype turned up many times. The junction departs from germline at one end; a sequencing error may be responsible. The chain carries TRBV7-8 and TRBJ2-3; no clear D. Germline V lookup: CDR1 SGHVS, CDR2 FQNEAQ. The CDR3 runs to 12 residues. CDR3 nucleotide sequence: TGCGCCAGCAGCTTGGCCTTAGATACGCAGTATTTT. It translates to CASSLALDTQYF.

This clonotype has more than one count but fewer than ten. The chain combines TRBV7-9 with TRBJ2-1; 14 bases are shared with TRBD2. CDR3 size: 17 residues. The germline gives CDR1 SEHNR, CDR2 FQNEAQ (reference sequence). With V trimmed by 7 bases and J by 8 bases, 13 bases remained unmatched. The CDR3 here is CASNIFLTSGRGHEQFF. The DNA for the CDR3 is TGTGCCAGCAACATATTTTTGACTAGCGGGAGGGGTCATGAGCAGTTCTTC.

This clonotype was seen more than once but under ten times. This sequence may be a read error, since a much larger clone differs from it by one base. The CDR3 is CASSYPAVSSYEQYF. As DNA, the CDR3 is TGTGCCAGCAGTTACCCAGCGGTCAGCTCCTACGAGCAGTACTTC. This chain connects TRBV6-6 to TRBJ2-7, with D perhaps matching TRBD2 (5 bases). CDR1 MNHNY and CDR2 SVGAGI come from the germline V gene (reference sequence). This CDR3 has 15 residues. V gave up 2 bases and J gave up 0 bases, with 11 bases separating them.

Worth noting for this clonotype: The junction differs from germline at one of its ends, possibly a read error. V is TRBV7-2 and J is TRBJ1-2, with no clear D. From germline, CDR1 is SGHTA and CDR2 FQGNSA. The CDR3 length is 13 residues. This CDR3 reads CASSLERNYSYTF. DNA for the CDR3: TGTGCCAGCAGCTTAGAGAGAAACTATAGCTACACCTTC.

This clonotype was picked up many times. V is TRBV28 and J is TRBJ2-7, with a possible D match to TRBD1 (5 bases). Germline loops: CDR1 MDHEN, CDR2 SYDVKM. Trimming pared 5 bases from V and 4 bases from J, leaving 18 bases between. The CDR3 extends over 15 amino acids. CDR3: CASSLGGTGRYEQYF. Written as DNA, the CDR3 is TGTGCCAGCAGTCTCGGTGGCACAGGAAGGTACGAGCAGTACTTC.

The table lists this clonotype with many counts. The V call is TRBV6-1, the J call TRBJ1-5, with TRBD1 matching over 7 bases. J gave up 9 bases and V 6 bases, and 5 bases lay outside the gene matches. Germline lookup yields CDR1 MNHNS and CDR2 SASEGT. CDR3 length: 12 amino acids. CDR3 amino acids: CASRGTVWPQHF. CDR3 coding DNA: TGTGCCAGCAGAGGGACAGTATGGCCCCAGCATTTT.

This rearrangement joins TRBV7-2 to TRBJ2-4; D may be TRBD2 (5 bases). The CDR3 runs 17 residues. Trimming shortened V by 4 bases and J by 4 bases, and 20 bases separated the two germline ends. Germline CDR1 reads SGHTA; CDR2 reads FQGNSA. CDR3 loop: CASSSTTETVDKNIQYF. CDR3 nucleotides: TGTGCCAGCAGCTCGACTACCGAAACGGTCGATAAAAACATTCAGTACTTC. Full variable domain (remainder filled in from reference TRBV7-2 and TRBJ2-4): GAGVSQSPSNKVTEKGKDVELRCDPISGHTALYWYRQSLGQGLEFLIYFQGNSAPDKSGLPSDRFSAERTGGSVSTLTIQRTQQEDSAVYLCASSSTTETVDKNIQYFGAGTRLSVL.

The rearrangement uses TRBV4-2 and TRBJ1-1; unclear D gene. The length of the CDR3 is 17 residues. Trimming stripped 0 bases from V and 7 bases from J, with 21 bases between. The V gene's germline CDR1 is LGHNA and CDR2 YNFKEQ. The CDR3 sequence: CASSQELQVGTRLEAFF. The CDR3, as DNA: TGTGCCAGCAGCCAAGAGTTGCAGGTCGGTACTAGGCTTGAAGCTTTCTTT.

This clonotype was seen many times. V and J are TRBV5-4 and TRBJ2-3; TRBD1 might be the D (6 bases). The germline V gene encodes CDR1 SGHNT and CDR2 YYREEE (reference sequence). V lost 2 bases to trimming and J lost 3 bases, with 16 bases between them. This CDR3 has 16 amino acids. Here the CDR3 reads CASSLQGSIRTDTQYF. CDR3 in DNA: TGTGCCAGCAGCTTACAGGGAAGTATCCGGACAGATACGCAGTATTTT. The full variable domain, rest sourced from reference TRBV5-4 and TRBJ2-3, is ETGVTQSPTHLIKTRGQQVTLRCSSQSGHNTVSWYQQALGQGPQFIFQYYREEENGRGNFPPRFSGLQFPNYSSELNVNALELDDSALYLCASSLQGSIRTDTQYFGPGTRLTVL.

The chain carries TRBV10-2 and TRBJ1-4; D remains unclear. In germline, CDR1 is WSHSY, CDR2 SAAADI. The CDR3 consists of 12 residues. V gave up 5 bases and J gave up 8 bases, with 9 bases separating them. The DNA of the CDR3 is TGCGCCAGCAGTAATCGTATGGAAAAACTGTTTTTT. Translation: CASSNRMEKLFF.

This rearrangement joins TRBV30 to TRBJ2-7; a possible D gene is TRBD2 (7 bases). This CDR3 is built from 13 residues. Germline lookup yields CDR1 GTSNPN and CDR2 SVGIG (reference sequence). V was clipped by 6 bases and J by 4 bases, with 16 bases between them. This chain's CDR3 is CACLSGGLYEQYF. CDR3 bases: TGTGCCTGTCTCTCGGGGGGCCTGTACGAGCAGTACTTC. Complete variable domain (other parts from reference TRBV30 and TRBJ2-7): SQTIHQWPATLVQPVGSPLSLECTVEGTSNPNLYWYRQAAGRGLQLLFYSVGIGQISSEVPQNLSASRPQDRQFILSSKKLLLSDSGFYLCACLSGGLYEQYFGPGTRLTVT.

The chain links TRBV28 to TRBJ1-1; no definite D call. Germline CDR1 reads MDHEN; CDR2 reads SYDVKM. The CDR3 consists of 12 residues. Trimming took 3 bases from V and 4 from J, leaving 6 bases between them. CDR3 residues: CASSLRSTEAFF. The CDR3 DNA reads TGTGCCAGCAGTTTGAGGAGCACTGAAGCTTTCTTT.

Many counts were recorded for this clonotype. This chain uses TRBV25-1 with TRBJ2-2; weak D call: TRBD1 (6 bases). In germline, CDR1 is MGHDK, CDR2 SYGVNS. The CDR3 loop spans 15 amino acids. V was clipped by 7 bases and J by 6 bases, with 18 bases between them. CDR3 nucleotides: TGTGCCAGCAAGGAGGATTCAGGGGTCTCCGGGGAGCTGTTTTTT. Protein: CASKEDSGVSGELFF.

Comment on this clonotype: A much larger clone lies a single base off, so this may be a read error. The chain has TRBV6-5 and TRBJ2-7; D gene uncertain. In germline, CDR1 is MNHEY, CDR2 SVGAGI. The CDR3 spans 14 residues. The CDR3 loop reads CSSSYGHSSYEQYF. The CDR3 coding sequence is TGTTCCAGCAGTTACGGTCATAGCTCCTACGAGCAGTACTTC.

This chain joins TRBV7-9 and TRBJ2-1; no clear D. CDR1 SEHNR and CDR2 FQNEAQ come from the germline V gene (reference sequence). CDR3 length: 15 amino acids. V lost 4 bases and J lost 5, with 15 bases in between. CDR3 protein: CASSSTTPAHNEQFF. Written as DNA, the CDR3 is TGTGCCAGCAGCTCCACGACTCCGGCCCACAATGAGCAGTTCTTC.

This clonotype was seen more than once but under ten times. The chain has TRBV20-1 and TRBJ2-5, with 12 bases identical to TRBD2. This CDR3 region has 15 residues. With V trimmed by 3 bases and J by 3 bases, 5 bases remained unmatched. Germline values: CDR1 DFQATT, CDR2 SNEGSKA (reference sequence). The CDR3 region has the DNA TGCAGTGCTAGGGGGACTAGCGGGTCGAAAGAGACCCAGTACTTC. Translating gives CSARGTSGSKETQYF.

This clonotype was recorded a few times. The chain employs TRBV27 and TRBJ2-7, with D perhaps given as TRBD1 or TRBD2 (5 bases each). This CDR3 is 13 amino acids long. Trimming pared 10 bases from V and 4 bases from J, leaving 17 bases between. Germline values: CDR1 MNHEY, CDR2 SMNVEV (reference sequence). The CDR3 here is CAIAQGPRYEQYF. The CDR3 bases are TGTGCCATTGCCCAGGGACCTCGTTACGAGCAGTACTTC.

This clonotype was picked up many times. CDR3 residues: CASSDSDPLAGGNNEQFF. As DNA, the CDR3 is TGTGCCAGCAGTGACAGTGATCCCCTAGCGGGAGGGAACAATGAGCAGTTCTTC. The rearrangement uses TRBV2 and TRBJ2-1; 12 bases line up with TRBD2. This CDR3 has 18 residues. Per the germline V gene, CDR1 is SNHLY and CDR2 is FYNNEI. V lost 3 bases and J lost 5; bases outside the gene matches: 11. Full variable domain (rest looked up from reference TRBV2 and TRBJ2-1): EPEVTQTPSHQVTQMGQEVILRCVPISNHLYFYWYRQILGQKVEFLVSFYNNEISEKSEIFDDQFSVERPDGSNFTLKIRSTKLEDSAMYFCASSDSDPLAGGNNEQFFGPGTRLTVL.

This chain links TRBV19 with TRBJ2-2; D may be TRBD1 (5 bases). This CDR3 contains 14 residues. V shed 6 bases and J shed 6 bases, with 14 bases lying between them. Germline lookup yields CDR1 LNHDA and CDR2 SQIVND (reference sequence). Written as DNA, the CDR3 is TGTGCCAGTAGGACAGAGAGGTACGCCGGGGAGCTGTTTTTT. Translated, it gives CASRTERYAGELFF.

In this sample, this clonotype turned up a few times. V gene TRBV3-1 combines with J gene TRBJ2-1, with 8 nucleotides matching TRBD2. Germline V gene lookup returns CDR1 LGHDT and CDR2 YNNKEL (reference sequence). The CDR3 is made up of 13 amino acids. With 3 bases clipped from V and 7 bases from J, the junction kept 2 bases outside the gene matches. The CDR3 DNA reads TGTGCCAGCAGCCAGACTAGCGAAAATGAGCAGTTCTTC. This gives the protein CASSQTSENEQFF.

The sample holds many counts of this clonotype. The chain has TRBV10-3 and TRBJ1-2; 7 bases map to TRBD1. With 7 bases clipped from V and 4 bases from J, the junction kept 6 bases outside the gene matches. The CDR3 totals 13 residues. Germline CDR1 is ENHRY and CDR2 is SYGVKD. DNA of the CDR3: TGTGCCATCACCGCCGACAGGGTCTATGGCTACACCTTC. Encoded protein: CAITADRVYGYTF.